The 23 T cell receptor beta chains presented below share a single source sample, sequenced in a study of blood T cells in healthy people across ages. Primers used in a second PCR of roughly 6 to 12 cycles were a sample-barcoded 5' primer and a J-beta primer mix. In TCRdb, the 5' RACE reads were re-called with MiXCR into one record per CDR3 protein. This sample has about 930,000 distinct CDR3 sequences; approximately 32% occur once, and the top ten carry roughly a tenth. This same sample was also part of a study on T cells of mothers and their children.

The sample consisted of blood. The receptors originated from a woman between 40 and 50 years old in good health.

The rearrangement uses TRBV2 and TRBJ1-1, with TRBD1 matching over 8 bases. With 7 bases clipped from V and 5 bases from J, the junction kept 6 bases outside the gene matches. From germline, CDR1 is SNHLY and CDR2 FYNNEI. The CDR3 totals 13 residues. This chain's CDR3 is CASNRDRRTEAFF. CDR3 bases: TGTGCCAGCAACCGGGACAGGAGGACTGAAGCTTTCTTT. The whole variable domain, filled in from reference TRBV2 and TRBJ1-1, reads EPEVTQTPSHQVTQMGQEVILRCVPISNHLYFYWYRQILGQKVEFLVSFYNNEISEKSEIFDDQFSVERPDGSNFTLKIRSTKLEDSAMYFCASNRDRRTEAFFGQGTRLTVV.

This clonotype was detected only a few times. The chain's CDR3 is CASSSGTSGTYNEQFF. The CDR3 nucleotides read TGTGCCAGCAGTTCCGGGACTAGCGGTACCTACAATGAGCAGTTCTTC. The V and J genes are TRBV28 and TRBJ2-1, with 11 bases aligning to TRBD2. The CDR3 has 16 amino acids. Germline loops: CDR1 MDHEN, CDR2 SYDVKM. Trimming at V came to 4 bases and at J to 2 bases, leaving 4 bases not matched to a gene.

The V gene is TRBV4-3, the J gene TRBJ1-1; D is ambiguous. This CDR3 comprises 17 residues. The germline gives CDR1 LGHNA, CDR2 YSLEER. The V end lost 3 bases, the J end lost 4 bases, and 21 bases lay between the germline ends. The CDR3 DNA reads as TGCGCCAGCAGCCAGGTCAAAAGCACCCCCTGGTCCACTGAAGCTTTCTTT. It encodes CASSQVKSTPWSTEAFF.

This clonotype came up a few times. CDR3: CASRGGTADTQYF. CDR3 DNA: TGCGCCAGCAGAGGGGGGACGGCAGATACGCAGTATTTT. The chain carries TRBV5-1 and TRBJ2-3; TRBD1 or TRBD2 may be the D gene (6 bases each). V dropped 5 bases and J dropped 4 bases, with 11 bases sitting between them. This CDR3 is built from 13 residues. CDR1 is SGHRS and CDR2 is YFSETQ in the germline V gene.

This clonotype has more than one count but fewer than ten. The CDR3 region is CASSDQRQNTGELFF. In DNA form, the CDR3 reads TGTGCCAGCAGTGACCAAAGACAGAACACCGGGGAGCTGTTTTTT. The chain recombines TRBV25-1 with TRBJ2-2, with D unclear. CDR1 is MGHDK, CDR2 SYGVNS, per germline. V lost 3 bases and J 1 base, leaving 9 bases between the germline ends. The CDR3 covers 15 residues.

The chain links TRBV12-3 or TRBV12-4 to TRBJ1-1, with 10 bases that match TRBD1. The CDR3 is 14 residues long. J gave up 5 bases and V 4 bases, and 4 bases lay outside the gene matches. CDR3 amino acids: CASSSRTGGTEAFF. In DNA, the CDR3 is TGTGCCAGCAGTTCTCGGACAGGGGGGACTGAAGCTTTCTTT.

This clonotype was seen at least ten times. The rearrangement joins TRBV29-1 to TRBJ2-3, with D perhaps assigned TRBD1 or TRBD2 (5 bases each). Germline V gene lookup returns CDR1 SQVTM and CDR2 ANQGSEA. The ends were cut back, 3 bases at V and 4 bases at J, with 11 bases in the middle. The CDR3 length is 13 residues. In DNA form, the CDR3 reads TGCAGCGTTGACGGTTGGGACGCAGATACGCAGTATTTT. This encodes CSVDGWDADTQYF.

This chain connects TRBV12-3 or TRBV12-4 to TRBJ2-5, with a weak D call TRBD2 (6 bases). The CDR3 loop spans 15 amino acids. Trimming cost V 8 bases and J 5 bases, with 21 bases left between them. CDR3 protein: CASPKTRGNEETQYF. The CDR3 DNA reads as TGTGCCAGCCCTAAGACTCGGGGGAACGAGGAGACCCAGTACTTC.

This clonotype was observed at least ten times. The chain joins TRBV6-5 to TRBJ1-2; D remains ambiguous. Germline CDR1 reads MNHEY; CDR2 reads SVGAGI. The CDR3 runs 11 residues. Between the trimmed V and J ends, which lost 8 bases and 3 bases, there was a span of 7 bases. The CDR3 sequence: CASGQDYGYTF. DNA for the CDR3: TGTGCCAGCGGCCAAGACTATGGCTACACCTTC.

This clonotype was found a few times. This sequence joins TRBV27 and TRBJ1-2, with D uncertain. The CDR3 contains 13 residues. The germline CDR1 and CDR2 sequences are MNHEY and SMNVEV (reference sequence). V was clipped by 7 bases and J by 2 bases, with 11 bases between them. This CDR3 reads CASKVDGNYGYTF. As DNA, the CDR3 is TGTGCCAGCAAGGTCGACGGGAACTATGGCTACACCTTC.

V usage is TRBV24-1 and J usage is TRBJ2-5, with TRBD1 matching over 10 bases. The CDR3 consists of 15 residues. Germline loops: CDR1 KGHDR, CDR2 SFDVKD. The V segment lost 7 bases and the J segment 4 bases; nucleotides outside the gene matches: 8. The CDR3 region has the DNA TGTGCCACCAGCTCCGGGACAGGGGAAACAGAGACCCAGTACTTC. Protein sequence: CATSSGTGETETQYF.

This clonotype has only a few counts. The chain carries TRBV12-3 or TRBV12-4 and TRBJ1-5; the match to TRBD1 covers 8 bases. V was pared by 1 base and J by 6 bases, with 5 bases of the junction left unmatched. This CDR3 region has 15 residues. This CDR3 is CASSLGQGKGQPQHF. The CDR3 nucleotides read TGTGCCAGCAGTTTAGGACAGGGGAAGGGTCAGCCCCAGCATTTT.

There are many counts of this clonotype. The CDR3 nucleotides read TGCGCCAGCAGCTTTGGGGAGGCCTATGGCTACACCTTC. Residues: CASSFGEAYGYTF. The chain combines TRBV5-1 with TRBJ1-2; D unclear. The V gene lost 2 bases and the J gene lost 4 bases, with 9 bases spanning the gap. Looked up from germline, CDR1 is SGHRS and CDR2 is YFSETQ. The CDR3 loop spans 13 amino acids.

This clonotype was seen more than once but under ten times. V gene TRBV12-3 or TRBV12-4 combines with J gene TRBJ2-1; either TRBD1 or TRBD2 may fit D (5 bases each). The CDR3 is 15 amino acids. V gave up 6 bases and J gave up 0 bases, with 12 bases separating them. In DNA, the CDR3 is TGTGCCAGCAGAAGAGATGGGGGCTCCTACAATGAGCAGTTCTTC. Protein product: CASRRDGGSYNEQFF.

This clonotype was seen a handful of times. CDR3 sequence (DNA): TGCAGCGTTGATTCGGCCCGGACAGGGCAGTATGTCTATGGCTACACCTTC. As protein: CSVDSARTGQYVYGYTF. This chain connects TRBV29-1 to TRBJ1-2, with 8 bases fitting TRBD1. Germline V CDR1 and CDR2: SQVTM, ANQGSEA. The CDR3 contains 17 residues. The junction had 16 bases not matched to a gene; V was cut back by 3 bases and J by 4 bases.

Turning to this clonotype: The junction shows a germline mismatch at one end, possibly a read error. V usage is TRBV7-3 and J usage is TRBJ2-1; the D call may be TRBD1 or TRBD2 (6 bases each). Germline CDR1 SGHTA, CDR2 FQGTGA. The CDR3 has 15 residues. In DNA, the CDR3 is TGTGCCAGCAGCTTAGGAGGGGGGCCGATCAATGTGCAGTTCTTC. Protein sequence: CASSLGGGPINVQFF.

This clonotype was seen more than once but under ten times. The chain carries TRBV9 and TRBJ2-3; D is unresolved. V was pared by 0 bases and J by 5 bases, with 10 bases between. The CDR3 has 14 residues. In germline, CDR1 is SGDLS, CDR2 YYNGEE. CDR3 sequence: CASSVEWRGDTQYF. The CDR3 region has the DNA TGTGCCAGCAGCGTAGAGTGGCGAGGAGATACGCAGTATTTT.

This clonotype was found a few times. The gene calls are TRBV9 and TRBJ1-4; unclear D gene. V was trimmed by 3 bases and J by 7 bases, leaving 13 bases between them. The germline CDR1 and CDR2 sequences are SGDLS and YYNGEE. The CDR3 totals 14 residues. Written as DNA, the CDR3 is TGTGCCAGCAGCGCAAGTAACGCGGCTGAAAAACTGTTTTTT. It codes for CASSASNAAEKLFF.

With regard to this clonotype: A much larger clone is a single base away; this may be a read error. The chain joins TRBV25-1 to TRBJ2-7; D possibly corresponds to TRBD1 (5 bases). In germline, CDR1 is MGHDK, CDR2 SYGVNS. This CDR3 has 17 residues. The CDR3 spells CPTMAAGGAPYSYEQYF. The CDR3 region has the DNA TGTCCCACCATGGCCGCAGGTGGGGCCCCTTACTCCTACGAGCAGTACTTC.

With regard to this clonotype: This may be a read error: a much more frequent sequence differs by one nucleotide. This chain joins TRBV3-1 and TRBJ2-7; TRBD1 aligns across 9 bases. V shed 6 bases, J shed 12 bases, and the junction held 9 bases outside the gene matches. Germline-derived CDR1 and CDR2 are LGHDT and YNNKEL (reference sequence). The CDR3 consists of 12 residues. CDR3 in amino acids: CASRQGAETRYF. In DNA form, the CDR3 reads TGTGCCAGCAGACAGGGGGCGGAGACCCGGTACTTC.

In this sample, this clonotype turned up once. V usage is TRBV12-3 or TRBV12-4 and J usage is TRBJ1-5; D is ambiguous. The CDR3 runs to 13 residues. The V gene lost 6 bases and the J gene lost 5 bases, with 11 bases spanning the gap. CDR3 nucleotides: TGTGCCAGCAGCCCCTTGTCCGATCAGCCCCAGCATTTT. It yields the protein CASSPLSDQPQHF.

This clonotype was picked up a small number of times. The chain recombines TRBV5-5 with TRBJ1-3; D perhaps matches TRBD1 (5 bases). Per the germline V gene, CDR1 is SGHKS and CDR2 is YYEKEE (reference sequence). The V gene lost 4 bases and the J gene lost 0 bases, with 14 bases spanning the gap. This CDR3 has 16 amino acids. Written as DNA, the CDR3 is TGTGCCAGCAGCGTGGGACCTACTAGCTCTGGAAACACCATATATTTT. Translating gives CASSVGPTSSGNTIYF. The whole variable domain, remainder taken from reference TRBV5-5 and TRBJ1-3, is DAGVTQSPTHLIKTRGQQVTLRCSPISGHKSVSWYQQVLGQGPQFIFQYYEKEERGRGNFPDRFSARQFPNYSSELNVNALLLGDSALYLCASSVGPTSSGNTIYFGEGSWLTVV.

CDR3 nucleotides: TGTGCCAGTAGTATAGGGGCCAACGAGCAGTACTTC. Amino acids: CASSIGANEQYF. V usage is TRBV19 and J usage is TRBJ2-7, with D unclear. This CDR3 is built from 12 residues. V lost 1 base and J 5 bases, leaving 6 bases between the germline ends. Per germline, CDR1 LNHDA and CDR2 SQIVND (reference sequence).